Shown below are 28 T cell receptor beta chains from a single sample sequenced in a study of T-cell memory formation after mild COVID-19. A single record per CDR3 protein comes from TCRdb applying MiXCR to the 5' RACE reads. The sample holds fewer than 95,000 distinct CDR3 sequences; around 16% are singletons and the top ten take 39%. Sequenced: PBMCs or a T cell subset sorted from them (not recorded which). These receptors all stem from a man younger than 35 who had mild COVID-19 (a few samples of this study predate the infection). Cell type and time point are not known.

The chain combines TRBV20-1 with TRBJ2-7, with TRBD1 matching 10 bases. The trim removed 6 bases at V and 3 bases at J, leaving 8 bases unmatched. CDR1 DFQATT and CDR2 SNEGSKA come from the germline V gene (reference sequence). The CDR3 runs 14 residues. CDR3 sequence: CSALWDRGIYEQYF. The CDR3 DNA reads TGCAGTGCCCTTTGGGACAGGGGTATCTACGAGCAGTACTTC.

The chain uses TRBV5-1 and TRBJ2-1; 7 bases align to TRBD1. The CDR3 has 14 residues. Germline CDR1 reads SGHRS; CDR2 reads YFSETQ. The V gene end was trimmed by 3 bases and the J gene end by 7 bases; junction bases not matched to a gene: 7. This CDR3 is CASSSDTGVNEQFF. Here the CDR3 DNA reads TGCGCCAGCAGCTCGGACACAGGGGTGAATGAGCAGTTCTTC.

This clonotype was seen more than once but under ten times. The chain combines TRBV27 with TRBJ2-1; possible D gene TRBD2, 6 bases. Germline V gives CDR1 MNHEY, CDR2 SMNVEV (reference sequence). There are 15 residues in the CDR3. The V end was cut by 0 bases, the J end by 8 bases, with 14 bases between. The CDR3 reads CASSLSPLGGDEQFF. Written as DNA, the CDR3 is TGTGCCAGCAGTTTATCCCCCCTGGGGGGAGATGAGCAGTTCTTC.

The chain combines TRBV6-6 with TRBJ2-6; D call uncertain. Trimming shortened V by 0 bases and J by 0 bases, and 3 bases separated the two germline ends. The germline gives CDR1 MNHNY, CDR2 SVGAGI (reference sequence). The CDR3 sequence is 15 residues long. Here the CDR3 reads CASSYSASGANVLTF. The DNA for the CDR3 is TGTGCCAGCAGTTACTCTGCCTCTGGGGCCAACGTCCTGACTTTC.

This clonotype was detected a few times. The chain employs TRBV12-3 or TRBV12-4 and TRBJ1-2; the D is unclear. V lost 1 base to trimming and J lost 8 bases, with 11 bases between them. The CDR3 runs 13 residues. The CDR3 spells CASSLGQAEGYTF. The DNA for the CDR3 is TGTGCCAGCAGTTTAGGGCAGGCGGAAGGCTACACCTTC.

This clonotype was seen a few times. This CDR3 is CATVAQGYTDTQYF. CDR3 DNA sequence: TGTGCCACAGTGGCGCAGGGGTACACAGATACGCAGTATTTT. The chain carries TRBV19 and TRBJ2-3, with D maybe TRBD1 (6 bases). V lost 10 bases to trimming and J lost 2 bases, with 16 bases between them. CDR1 is LNHDA and CDR2 is SQIVND in the germline V gene (reference sequence). CDR3 length equals 14 residues.

DNA for the CDR3: TGCAGTGCTAGCGCGGCTATCGGGCCCACCCCCCGTACGCAGTATTTT. Translation: CSASAAIGPTPRTQYF. The chain has TRBV20-1 and TRBJ2-3; D not certain. The CDR3 contains 16 residues. V lost 3 bases to trimming and J lost 8 bases, with 24 bases between them. CDR1 and CDR2 (germline): DFQATT, SNEGSKA (reference sequence).

The rearrangement joins TRBV28 to TRBJ2-2; possible D gene TRBD2, 5 bases. Germline V gives CDR1 MDHEN, CDR2 SYDVKM. V was trimmed by 3 bases and J by 5 bases, leaving 7 bases between them. This CDR3 comprises 13 residues. The DNA for the CDR3 is TGTGCCAGCAGTTTGTGGAGGACCGGGGAGCTGTTTTTT. Translating it yields CASSLWRTGELFF.

V is TRBV12-3 or TRBV12-4 and J is TRBJ2-5, with D perhaps matching TRBD2 (5 bases). V was clipped by 1 base and J by 3 bases, with 9 bases between them. The CDR3 is 14 residues long. The CDR3 protein is CASSLEEAEETQYF. CDR3 DNA sequence: TGTGCCAGCAGTTTAGAGGAGGCGGAAGAGACCCAGTACTTC.

This clonotype appeared a few times. The chain has TRBV7-2 and TRBJ2-3, with 10 positions matching TRBD2. V was pared by 4 bases and J by 0 bases, with 7 bases of the junction left unmatched. This CDR3 has 17 amino acids. The germline gives CDR1 SGHTA, CDR2 FQGNSA. CDR3 sequence: CASSSPTSGASTDTQYF. Written as DNA, the CDR3 is TGTGCCAGCAGCTCTCCCACTAGCGGGGCTAGCACAGATACGCAGTATTTT.

The chain couples TRBV12-3 or TRBV12-4 to TRBJ2-1; the match to TRBD1 covers 8 bases. V lost 8 bases and J lost 6; bases outside the gene matches: 6. The CDR3 extends over 13 amino acids. Here the CDR3 reads CASWPTGVNEQFF. CDR3 nucleotides: TGTGCCAGCTGGCCGACAGGGGTCAATGAGCAGTTCTTC.

This clonotype has only a few counts. The chain couples TRBV12-3 or TRBV12-4 to TRBJ2-2, with D perhaps TRBD2 (5 bases). The CDR3 has 15 residues. With 2 bases removed from V and 4 bases from J, the gap between germline ends came to 11 bases. The DNA of the CDR3 is TGTGCCAGCAGTTTACTAGCTGGTGGCACCGGGGAGCTGTTTTTT. Protein sequence: CASSLLAGGTGELFF.

This clonotype was picked up a small number of times. The chain links TRBV7-2 to TRBJ2-2, with a tentative D call TRBD1 (6 bases). The germline gives CDR1 SGHTA, CDR2 FQGNSA. The V end was cut by 3 bases, the J end by 5 bases, with 13 bases between. The CDR3 has 15 amino acids. CDR3 in amino acids: CASSFNRVLTGELFF. CDR3 in DNA: TGTGCCAGCAGCTTTAACAGGGTATTGACCGGGGAGCTGTTTTTT. Drawing the rest from reference TRBV7-2 and TRBJ2-2, the complete variable domain is GAGVSQSPSNKVTEKGKDVELRCDPISGHTALYWYRQSLGQGLEFLIYFQGNSAPDKSGLPSDRFSAERTGGSVSTLTIQRTQQEDSAVYLCASSFNRVLTGELFFGEGSRLTVL.

The sample holds a few counts of this clonotype. This chain links TRBV29-1 with TRBJ2-2, with TRBD2 as a possible D gene (6 bases). The germline V gene encodes CDR1 SQVTM and CDR2 ANQGSEA. The CDR3 loop spans 16 amino acids. V was trimmed by 3 bases and J by 2 bases, leaving 16 bases between them. The CDR3 loop reads CSVEIASAPNTGELFF. The CDR3 nucleotides read TGCAGCGTTGAGATTGCTAGCGCTCCAAACACCGGGGAGCTGTTTTTT.

This sequence joins TRBV11-2 and TRBJ2-7, with 7 nucleotides matching TRBD2. From germline, CDR1 is SGHAT and CDR2 FQNNGV. The CDR3 is 16 amino acids. V lost 4 bases to trimming and J lost 0 bases; unmatched junction nucleotides: 9. CDR3 in DNA: TGTGCCAGCAGCTCCTCCGGGACTAAGAGCTCCTACGAGCAGTACGTC. As protein: CASSSSGTKSSYEQYV.

The rearrangement uses TRBV7-9 and TRBJ1-3, with D possibly being TRBD1 (5 bases). The germline V gene has CDR1 SEHNR and CDR2 FQNEAQ (reference sequence). V was clipped by 5 bases and J by 0 bases, with 14 bases between them. This CDR3 comprises 16 residues. The CDR3 region has the DNA TGTGCCAGCAGCCAACCTAGGACAACCTCTGGAAACACCATATATTTT. Translated, it gives CASSQPRTTSGNTIYF. The whole variable domain, filled in from reference TRBV7-9 and TRBJ1-3, reads DTGVSQNPRHKITKRGQNVTFRCDPISEHNRLYWYRQTLGQGPEFLTYFQNEAQLEKSRLLSDRFSAERPKGSFSTLEIQRTEQGDSAMYLCASSQPRTTSGNTIYFGEGSWLTVV.

This clonotype showed up just once. The V gene is TRBV6-2 or TRBV6-3, the J gene TRBJ1-5; tentative D call: TRBD1 (5 bases). CDR1 and CDR2 (germline): MNHEY, SVGEGT. CDR3 length equals 15 residues. V lost 8 bases and J lost 5, with 19 bases in between. CDR3 protein: CASSGEVSGDQPQHF. The DNA of the CDR3 is TGTGCCAGCTCGGGGGAGGTTTCAGGAGATCAGCCCCAGCATTTT.

This clonotype showed up just a few times. The V and J genes are TRBV29-1 and TRBJ1-2; TRBD1 aligns across 8 bases. V lost 5 bases and J lost 8; bases outside the gene matches: 10. This CDR3 region has 13 residues. In germline, CDR1 is SQVTM, CDR2 ANQGSEA. The CDR3 sequence is CSVQGQGHYGYTF. The CDR3 coding sequence is TGCAGCGTTCAAGGACAGGGCCATTACGGCTACACCTTC. The whole variable domain, remainder taken from reference TRBV29-1 and TRBJ1-2, is SAVISQKPSRDICQRGTSLTIQCQVDSQVTMMFWYRQQPGQSLTLIATANQGSEATYESGFVIDKFPISRPNLTFSTLTVSNMSPEDSSIYLCSVQGQGHYGYTFGSGTRLTVV.

This clonotype was seen at least ten times. The chain combines TRBV20-1 with TRBJ1-1; D unresolved. The CDR3 has 12 residues. The ends were cut back, 4 bases at V and 1 base at J, with 7 bases in the middle. Germline loops: CDR1 DFQATT, CDR2 SNEGSKA (reference sequence). The CDR3 region is CSAIPGNTEAFF. CDR3 DNA: TGCAGTGCTATTCCGGGGAACACTGAAGCTTTCTTT.

This sequence joins TRBV7-3 and TRBJ2-5; 9 bases match TRBD2. The V gene end was trimmed by 2 bases and the J gene end by 2 bases; junction bases not matched to a gene: 21. The germline V gene encodes CDR1 SGHTA and CDR2 FQGTGA. The CDR3 is 21 amino acids. CDR3 residues: CASSLRQQRGDLGGKQETQYF. The DNA of the CDR3 is TGTGCCAGCAGCTTACGGCAGCAGCGGGGGGACCTTGGGGGGAAGCAAGAGACCCAGTACTTC.

V gene TRBV7-9 combines with J gene TRBJ2-5; D is undetermined. Trimming pared 5 bases from V and 5 bases from J, leaving 12 bases between. CDR3 length: 13 amino acids. Germline V gene sequence: CDR1 SEHNR, CDR2 FQNEAQ (reference sequence). CDR3 coding DNA: TGTGCCAGCAGCGCCGTGGTGAGCGAGACCCAGTACTTC. Translating it yields CASSAVVSETQYF.

This clonotype has more than one count but fewer than ten. The V gene is TRBV7-9, the J gene TRBJ2-1, with D uncertain. Germline assignment: CDR1 SEHNR and CDR2 FQNEAQ (reference sequence). Between the trimmed V and J ends, which lost 5 bases and 13 bases, there was a span of 21 bases. The CDR3 has 14 residues. CDR3 DNA: TGTGCCAGCAGCACTTACATCGGCGCTGGGGTACAGTTCTTC. This translates into CASSTYIGAGVQFF. The full variable domain, in which reference TRBV7-9 and TRBJ2-1 provide the parts outside the CDR3, is DTGVSQNPRHKITKRGQNVTFRCDPISEHNRLYWYRQTLGQGPEFLTYFQNEAQLEKSRLLSDRFSAERPKGSFSTLEIQRTEQGDSAMYLCASSTYIGAGVQFFGPGTRLTVL.

Only a few counts were recorded for this clonotype. This chain connects TRBV12-3 or TRBV12-4 to TRBJ2-7, with D possibly TRBD2 on 5 matching bases. The CDR3 runs to 13 residues. V gave up 5 bases and J gave up 6 bases, with 14 bases separating them. In DNA, the CDR3 is TGTGCCAGCAGTATTTCAGCGGTAGGCGAGCAGTACGTC. Protein sequence: CASSISAVGEQYV.

By frequency in the sample, this clonotype is medium-sized. A read error is possible here, since a much larger clone lies one base away. The V call is TRBV4-1, the J call TRBJ2-1, with 8 bases that match TRBD2. This CDR3 has 15 residues. Trimming took 0 bases from V and 9 from J; bases not matched to a gene: 7. Per the germline V gene, CDR1 is MGHRA and CDR2 is YSYEKL. The CDR3 loop is CASSQESGGAGEQFF. The CDR3 DNA is TGCGCCAGCAGCCAAGAGTCCGGGGGGGCCGGTGAGCAGTTCTTC.

This clonotype appeared a single time. The rearrangement links TRBV6-2 or TRBV6-3 to TRBJ1-5, with 10 positions matching TRBD1. Trimming cost V 5 bases and J 7 bases; bases outside gene matches: 11. The CDR3 extends over 16 amino acids. Germline V CDR1 and CDR2: MNHEY, SVGEGT. In nucleotides, the CDR3 is TGTGCCAGCAGTCCATCCGGGACAGGGGTGGAGCAGCCCCAGCATTTT. This codes for CASSPSGTGVEQPQHF.

This clonotype appeared a few times. Here the CDR3 DNA reads TGCAGTGCTAGTGACGGACTAGCGGGGGGGTATACGCAGTATTTT. It yields the protein CSASDGLAGGYTQYF. This rearrangement joins TRBV20-1 to TRBJ2-3, with TRBD2 matching over 15 bases. This CDR3 has 15 residues. Germline assignment: CDR1 DFQATT and CDR2 SNEGSKA (reference sequence). The ends lost 3 bases at V and 7 bases at J; junction bases unmatched: 5.

The sample holds a few counts of this clonotype. The CDR3 is CASSQDHGTPYNEQFF. The CDR3 coding sequence is TGCGCCAGCAGCCAGGACCACGGGACGCCGTACAATGAGCAGTTCTTC. The V call is TRBV4-3, the J call TRBJ2-1; TRBD1 or TRBD2 may be the D gene (5 bases each). V was trimmed by 3 bases and J by 4 bases, leaving 16 bases between them. The CDR3 length is 16 residues. CDR1 is LGHNA and CDR2 is YSLEER in the germline V gene.

This clonotype was detected only a few times. This chain joins TRBV10-3 and TRBJ2-1; D is undetermined. The CDR3 runs 10 residues. The V end lost 7 bases, the J end lost 8 bases, and 6 bases lay between the germline ends. In germline, CDR1 is ENHRY, CDR2 SYGVKD. The CDR3 reads CAIMGDEQFF. The CDR3 DNA follows: TGTGCCATCATGGGTGATGAGCAGTTCTTC.